The sample holds many counts of the clone carrying this T cell receptor beta chain. Its antigen is as yet unknown. TCRdb re-called the RT-PCR reads through MiXCR, storing one row per CDR3 protein. In the table there are fewer than 250,000 distinct CDR3 sequences, 13% to 15% of which are singletons. These data are taken from a study of response to subunit inactivated influenza vaccine. Study findings and constraints: Authors suggested few new T cells are recruited by each seasonal influenza vaccination.

Looked up from germline, CDR1 is KGHSH and CDR2 is LQKENI. Losses at the gene ends were 6 bases for V and 2 bases for J; bases not matched to a gene: 3. The CDR3 has 14 amino acids. This clonotype was sampled from a man aged 50 to 59 who received an inactivated influenza vaccine. The sample was CD8+ T cells sorted from PBMCs, taken 4 to 6 days after vaccination. The chain joins TRBV18 to TRBJ1-5; 8 bases line up with TRBD1. CDR3 DNA sequence: TGTGCCAGCTCGGAGACAGGGGGCAATCAGCCCCAGCATTTT. Amino acids: CASSETGGNQPQHF.